Listed here are 20 T cell receptor beta chains from one sample, sequenced in a study of long-term antiretroviral therapy in people with HIV. Runs used v3.0 of the immunoSEQ assay and were done at survey level. Sequencing was performed with immunoSEQ multiplex PCR; in TCRdb, only in-frame clones are kept and a portion is missing. Here the sample spans approximately 26,000 clones, about 85% being singletons. The sequences come from unsorted PBMCs, collected 2.3 years after starting antiretroviral therapy. The receptors come from a middle-aged man with HIV.

The chain combines TRBV6-6 with TRBJ2-1; a weak D match, TRBD1 (6 bases). CDR1 is MNHNY, CDR2 SVGAGI, per germline (reference sequence). The CDR3 covers 15 residues. V shed 2 bases and J shed 5 bases, with 13 bases lying between them. The CDR3 protein is CASSYEPTGNNEQFF. CDR3 nucleotide sequence: TGTGCCAGCAGTTACGAGCCAACAGGGAACAATGAGCAGTTCTTC.

The chain is built from TRBV6-1 and TRBJ1-2; no firm D call. The CDR3 sequence is 13 residues long. V was shortened by 5 bases and J by 8 bases, with 15 bases between the two germline ends. From germline, CDR1 is MNHNS and CDR2 SASEGT. The CDR3 sequence is CASSKETGGGYTF. The CDR3 DNA follows: TGTGCCAGCAGTAAAGAGACGGGTGGGGGCTACACCTTC.

The chain carries TRBV7-9 and TRBJ1-1; 8 nucleotides match TRBD1. This CDR3 spans 14 amino acids. CDR1 is SEHNR, CDR2 FQNEAQ, per germline (reference sequence). J was trimmed by 3 bases and V by 5 bases; bases with no gene match: 5. Written as DNA, the CDR3 is TGTGCCAGCAGCCAGACAGGGGACCACACTGAAGCTTTCTTT. Amino acids: CASSQTGDHTEAFF.

V and J are TRBV11-2 and TRBJ2-7, with no clear D. V lost 5 bases and J lost 3, with 14 bases in between. This CDR3 spans 14 amino acids. Germline lookup yields CDR1 SGHAT and CDR2 FQNNGV. This chain's CDR3 is CASSPLGFLYEQYF. Here the CDR3 DNA reads TGTGCCAGCAGCCCCCTGGGATTCCTCTACGAGCAGTACTTC.

The chain carries TRBV27 and TRBJ2-1, with 16 bases aligning to TRBD2. Trimming at V came to 4 bases and at J to 9 bases, leaving 24 bases not matched to a gene. The CDR3 has 22 residues. Germline CDR1 reads MNHEY; CDR2 reads SMNVEV (reference sequence). The CDR3 spells CASSSRRYFPGTSGRAFTEQFF. Written as DNA, the CDR3 is TGTGCCAGCAGTTCCCGGCGGTATTTTCCCGGGACTAGCGGGAGGGCCTTTACTGAGCAGTTCTTC.

The chain recombines TRBV14 with TRBJ2-7, with a tentative D call TRBD1 (6 bases). V was cut by 0 bases and J by 2 bases, with 11 bases left in between. Germline V gives CDR1 SGHDN, CDR2 FVKESK. The CDR3 runs 15 residues. CDR3 coding DNA: TGTGCCAGCAGCCAAGAAGGCAGGGGCACCTACGAGCAGTACTTC. Translation: CASSQEGRGTYEQYF.

The V and J genes are TRBV6-1 and TRBJ2-5; 8 nucleotides align to TRBD1. There are 13 residues in the CDR3. Germline-derived CDR1 and CDR2 are MNHNS and SASEGT. V was pared by 6 bases and J by 5 bases, with 5 bases of the junction left unmatched. CDR3 residues: CASSHNRGETQYF. CDR3 coding DNA: TGTGCCAGCAGCCACAACAGGGGGGAGACCCAGTACTTC.

The J gene is TRBJ1-1, the V gene TRBV30; D is uncertain. Trimming stripped 2 bases from V and 4 bases from J, with 17 bases between. CDR3 size: 15 residues. Germline V gene data show CDR1 as GTSNPN and CDR2 as SVGIG (reference sequence). The CDR3 DNA sequence: TGTGCCTGGAGTTATCGGGAAGTAGTGGGCACTGAAGCTTTCTTT. Translated: CAWSYREVVGTEAFF.

The chain recombines TRBV19 with TRBJ1-2; D remains unclear. Germline V gene lookup returns CDR1 LNHDA and CDR2 SQIVND (reference sequence). Trimming shortened V by 0 bases and J by 3 bases, and 8 bases separated the two germline ends. The CDR3 has 14 residues. This CDR3 reads CASSIEVADYGYTF. CDR3 DNA sequence: TGTGCCAGTAGTATAGAGGTCGCGGACTATGGCTACACCTTC.

The chain links TRBV13 to TRBJ2-2; maybe TRBD1 (5 bases). The V end was cut by 2 bases, the J end by 4 bases, with 8 bases between. From germline, CDR1 is PRHDT and CDR2 FYEKMQ (reference sequence). This CDR3 comprises 14 residues. CDR3 residues: CASSLRGLTGELFF. For the CDR3, the DNA is TGTGCCAGCAGCTTAAGGGGCCTCACCGGGGAGCTGTTTTTT.

The chain employs TRBV7-2 and TRBJ1-3, with D tentatively TRBD1 (6 bases). The CDR3 covers 17 residues. Germline CDR1 and CDR2: SGHTA and FQGNSA. V was shortened by 5 bases and J by 0 bases, with 17 bases between the two germline ends. The CDR3 DNA reads as TGTGCCAGCAGCCCACGACAGGCGGGGAACTCTGGAAACACCATATATTTT. This gives the protein CASSPRQAGNSGNTIYF.

The rearrangement uses TRBV19 and TRBJ2-2, with TRBD2 as a possible D gene (5 bases). Trimming removed 2 bases from V and 6 bases from J, with 10 bases in between. Germline-derived CDR1 and CDR2 are LNHDA and SQIVND (reference sequence). This CDR3 has 14 amino acids. The CDR3 nucleotides are TGTGCCAGTAGTATATCGGGGTTTTCCGGGGAGCTGTTTTTT. Its translation is CASSISGFSGELFF.

The chain couples TRBV7-9 to TRBJ1-6; possible D gene TRBD1, 5 bases. This CDR3 has 17 residues. Germline lookup yields CDR1 SEHNR and CDR2 FQNEAQ (reference sequence). V lost 5 bases and J 8 bases, leaving 22 bases between the germline ends. CDR3 nucleotides: TGTGCCAGCAGCCTAAGGGACGGAGATGATTTGGATTCACCCCTCCACTTT. This gives the protein CASSLRDGDDLDSPLHF.

V and J are TRBV5-1 and TRBJ1-1, with a tentative D call TRBD1 (5 bases). Germline V gene sequence: CDR1 SGHRS, CDR2 YFSETQ. V dropped 3 bases and J dropped 5 bases, with 14 bases sitting between them. The CDR3 consists of 14 residues. The CDR3 sequence is CASSSTGTGTEAFF. The CDR3 bases are TGCGCCAGCAGCTCGACCGGGACGGGTACTGAAGCTTTCTTT. The full variable domain, rest sourced from reference TRBV5-1 and TRBJ1-1, is KAGVTQTPRYLIKTRGQQVTLSCSPISGHRSVSWYQQTPGQGLQFLFEYFSETQRNKGNFPGRFSGRQFSNSRSEMNVSTLELGDSALYLCASSSTGTGTEAFFGQGTRLTVV.

This clone appeared a few times. The chain has TRBV7-9 and TRBJ1-3; perhaps TRBD1 as D (5 bases). The CDR3 extends over 15 amino acids. Between the trimmed V and J ends, which lost 5 bases and 0 bases, there was a span of 11 bases. Germline lookup yields CDR1 SEHNR and CDR2 FQNEAQ (reference sequence). The CDR3 spells CASSQDRLSGNTIYF. The CDR3 coding sequence is TGTGCCAGCAGCCAAGACAGACTCTCTGGAAACACCATATATTTT.

V and J are TRBV4-1 and TRBJ2-1, with TRBD2 identical over 10 bases. Germline CDR1 and CDR2: MGHRA and YSYEKL. CDR3 length: 15 residues. Trimming removed 0 bases from V and 8 bases from J; junction bases left unmatched: 4. DNA of the CDR3: TGCGCCAGCAGCCAAGAAGCGGGAGGGGTCCATGAGCAGTTCTTC. Translation gives CASSQEAGGVHEQFF.

This chain joins TRBV29-1 and TRBJ2-7; TRBD1 matches 11 bases. The junction had 9 bases not matched to a gene; V was cut back by 6 bases and J by 5 bases. Germline loops: CDR1 SQVTM, CDR2 ANQGSEA. The CDR3 is 14 amino acids. The CDR3 coding sequence is TGCAGCGTCGCCGGACAGGGGGCGGCCCACGAGCAGTACTTC. Translating gives CSVAGQGAAHEQYF.

This clone turned up a few times. V gene TRBV4-1 combines with J gene TRBJ2-2; D remains unclear. The V end was cut by 4 bases, the J end by 1 base, with 25 bases between. Per germline, CDR1 MGHRA and CDR2 YSYEKL. This CDR3 region has 20 residues. The CDR3 nucleotides are TGCGCCAGCAGCCCTACCCACATAGGCGGCGACTTTCTGAACACCGGGGAGCTGTTTTTT. Translating it yields CASSPTHIGGDFLNTGELFF.

The chain links TRBV6-1 to TRBJ1-4; TRBD1 might be the D (5 bases). Germline-derived CDR1 and CDR2 are MNHNS and SASEGT. Trimming stripped 4 bases from V and 4 bases from J, with 13 bases between. CDR3 size: 15 residues. The CDR3 here is CASSGTGRINEKLFF. The CDR3 nucleotides read TGTGCCAGCAGTGGAACGGGACGGATTAATGAAAAACTGTTTTTT.

This clone was found a few times. V is TRBV11-2 and J is TRBJ1-2, with D unclear. The V end lost 1 base, the J end lost 2 bases, and 5 bases lay between the germline ends. The CDR3 consists of 13 residues. CDR1 is SGHAT and CDR2 is FQNNGV in the germline V gene. As DNA, the CDR3 is TGTGCCAGCAGCTTAGGAGGGAACTATGGCTACACCTTC. Its protein product is CASSLGGNYGYTF.